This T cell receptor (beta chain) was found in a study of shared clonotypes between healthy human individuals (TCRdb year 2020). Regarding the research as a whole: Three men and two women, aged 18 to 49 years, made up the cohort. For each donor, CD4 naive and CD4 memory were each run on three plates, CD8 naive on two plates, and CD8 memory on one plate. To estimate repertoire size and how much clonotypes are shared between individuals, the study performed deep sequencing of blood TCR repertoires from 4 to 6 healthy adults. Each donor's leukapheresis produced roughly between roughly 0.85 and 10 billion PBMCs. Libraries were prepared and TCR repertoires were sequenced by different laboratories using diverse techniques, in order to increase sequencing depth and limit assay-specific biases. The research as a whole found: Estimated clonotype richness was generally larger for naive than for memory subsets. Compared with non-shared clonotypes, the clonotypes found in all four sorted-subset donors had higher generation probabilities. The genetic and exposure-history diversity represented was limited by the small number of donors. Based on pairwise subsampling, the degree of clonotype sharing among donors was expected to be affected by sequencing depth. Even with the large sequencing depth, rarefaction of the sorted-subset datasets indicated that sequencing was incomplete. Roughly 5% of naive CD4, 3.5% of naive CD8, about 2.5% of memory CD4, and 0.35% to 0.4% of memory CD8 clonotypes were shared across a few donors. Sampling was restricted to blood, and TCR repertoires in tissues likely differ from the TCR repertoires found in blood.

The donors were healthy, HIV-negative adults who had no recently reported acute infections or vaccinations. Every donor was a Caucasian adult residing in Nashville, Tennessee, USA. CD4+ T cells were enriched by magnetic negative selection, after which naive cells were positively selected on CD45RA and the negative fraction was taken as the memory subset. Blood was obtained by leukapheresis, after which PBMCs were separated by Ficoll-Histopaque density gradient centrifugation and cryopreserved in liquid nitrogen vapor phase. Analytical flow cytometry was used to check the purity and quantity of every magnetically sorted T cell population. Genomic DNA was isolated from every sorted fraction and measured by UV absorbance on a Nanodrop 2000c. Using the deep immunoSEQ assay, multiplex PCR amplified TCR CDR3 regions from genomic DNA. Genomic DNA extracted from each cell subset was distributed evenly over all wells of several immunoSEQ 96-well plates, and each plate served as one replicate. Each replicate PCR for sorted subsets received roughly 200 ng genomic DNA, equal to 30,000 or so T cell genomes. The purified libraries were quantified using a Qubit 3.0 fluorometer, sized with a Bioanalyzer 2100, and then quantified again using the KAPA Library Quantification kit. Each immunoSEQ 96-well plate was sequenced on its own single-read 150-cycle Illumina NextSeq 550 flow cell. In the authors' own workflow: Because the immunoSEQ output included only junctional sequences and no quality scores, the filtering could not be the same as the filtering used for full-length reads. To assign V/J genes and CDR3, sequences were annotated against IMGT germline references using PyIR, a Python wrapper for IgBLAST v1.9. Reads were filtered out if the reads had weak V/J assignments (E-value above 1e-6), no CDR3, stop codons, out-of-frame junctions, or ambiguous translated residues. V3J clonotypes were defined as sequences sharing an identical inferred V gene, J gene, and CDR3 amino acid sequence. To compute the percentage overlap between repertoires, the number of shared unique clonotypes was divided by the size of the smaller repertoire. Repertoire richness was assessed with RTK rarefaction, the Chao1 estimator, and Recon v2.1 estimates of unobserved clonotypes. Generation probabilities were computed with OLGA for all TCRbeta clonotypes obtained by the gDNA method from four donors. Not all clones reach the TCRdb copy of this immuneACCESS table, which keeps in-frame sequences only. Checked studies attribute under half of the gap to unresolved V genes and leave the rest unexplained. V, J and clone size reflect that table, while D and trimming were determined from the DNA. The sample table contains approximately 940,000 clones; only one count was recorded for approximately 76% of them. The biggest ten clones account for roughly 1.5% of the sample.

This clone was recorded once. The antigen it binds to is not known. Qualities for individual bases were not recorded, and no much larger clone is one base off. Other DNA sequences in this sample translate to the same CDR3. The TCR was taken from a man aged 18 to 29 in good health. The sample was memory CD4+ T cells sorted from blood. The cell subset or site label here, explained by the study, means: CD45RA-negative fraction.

The CDR3: CASSRSGTESYEQYF. DNA sequence: TGTGCCAGCAGTCGCTCCGGGACAGAGTCCTACGAGCAGTACTTC. Here the chain combines TRBV6-5 and TRBJ2-7; the junction holds 7 bases that match TRBD1. The V end gives up 5 bases and the J end 1 base, leaving 8 bases in the junction not matched to a gene. The CDR3 goes from the cysteine to the phenylalanine over 15 residues. CDR3 DNA only is kept here, 45 bases in frame from base 1. Based on the germline V gene, the CDR1 and CDR2 sequences are MNHEY and SVGAGI.